The 32 T cell receptor beta chains below all came from one sample that was sequenced in a study of response to subunit inactivated influenza vaccine. MiXCR, run by TCRdb on the RT-PCR reads, gives a single entry per CDR3 protein. The data contain some 850,000 distinct CDR3 sequences, around a sixth of them singletons. The sample was PBMCs from blood, taken about 5 days after vaccination. The receptors come from a man aged 50 or older who received an inactivated influenza vaccine.

A few counts support this clonotype. The V call is TRBV29-1, the J call TRBJ1-2, with D perhaps TRBD1 (6 bases). Trimming removed 4 bases from V and 3 bases from J, with 12 bases in between. There are 13 residues in the CDR3. CDR1 is SQVTM and CDR2 is ANQGSEA in the germline V gene. The CDR3 sequence: CSVGPPGDYGYTF. The DNA for the CDR3 is TGCAGCGTTGGCCCCCCAGGGGACTATGGCTACACCTTC.

This clonotype was seen only a few times. The chain uses TRBV11-2 and TRBJ2-3; 11 bases are a match to TRBD2. Germline-derived CDR1 and CDR2 are SGHAT and FQNNGV. The CDR3 sequence is 15 residues long. V dropped 4 bases and J dropped 8; count of bases not matched to a gene: 8. Here the CDR3 reads CASSYGTSGTGTQYF. The CDR3 DNA reads TGTGCCAGCAGCTATGGGACTAGCGGCACGGGTACGCAGTATTTT.

The chain has TRBV11-2 and TRBJ2-1, with unresolved D. The V end lost 3 bases, the J end lost 9 bases, and 9 bases lay between the germline ends. The CDR3 runs 12 residues. In germline, CDR1 is SGHAT, CDR2 FQNNGV. The CDR3 here is CASSFLTGEQFF. As DNA, the CDR3 is TGTGCCAGCAGCTTCTTGACTGGTGAGCAGTTCTTC.

This clonotype was recorded at least ten times. Written as DNA, the CDR3 is TGTGCCAGCAGCTTGCGGCCTAGCGGGATCTCGGGTAATGAGCAGTTCTTC. Its translation: CASSLRPSGISGNEQFF. This chain links TRBV5-5 with TRBJ2-1, with 9 bases aligning to TRBD2. Germline CDR1 and CDR2: SGHKS and YYEKEE (reference sequence). The CDR3 runs to 17 residues. The trim removed 1 base at V and 7 bases at J, leaving 12 bases unmatched.

V and J are TRBV6-1 and TRBJ2-7; weak D call: TRBD2 (5 bases). Trimming took 7 bases from V and 6 from J, leaving 10 bases between them. This CDR3 spans 11 amino acids. Germline values: CDR1 MNHNS, CDR2 SASEGT. CDR3 region: CASTFRGEQYF. CDR3 DNA: TGTGCCAGCACGTTCCGGGGCGAGCAGTACTTC.

The chain recombines TRBV20-1 with TRBJ2-2; 8 nucleotides match TRBD1. This CDR3 has 11 amino acids. Germline trimming cut 4 bases from V and 9 bases from J; bases unmatched to any gene: 1. Germline V CDR1 and CDR2: DFQATT, SNEGSKA (reference sequence). CDR3 protein: CSATGGRELFF. In nucleotides, the CDR3 is TGCAGTGCTACAGGGGGCCGGGAGCTGTTTTTT.

This clonotype was seen more than once but under ten times. V is TRBV29-1 and J is TRBJ1-2, with a tentative D call TRBD1 (6 bases). The CDR3 consists of 15 residues. Germline-derived CDR1 and CDR2 are SQVTM and ANQGSEA. Trimming removed 3 bases from V and 4 bases from J, with 18 bases in between. The CDR3 sequence is CSVEDRAFSVYGYTF. The CDR3 DNA reads TGCAGCGTTGAGGACAGAGCCTTCTCTGTCTATGGCTACACCTTC.

The rearrangement links TRBV19 to TRBJ2-7; 14 bases map to TRBD2. J gave up 4 bases and V 4 bases, and 3 bases lay outside the gene matches. The CDR3 contains 15 residues. Germline V lookup: CDR1 LNHDA, CDR2 SQIVND (reference sequence). In nucleotides, the CDR3 is TGTGCCAGTAGTACCGGGACTAGCGGGAGATACGAGCAGTACTTC. Encoded protein: CASSTGTSGRYEQYF.

This clonotype has more than one count but fewer than ten. The chain uses TRBV4-3 and TRBJ2-3, with D perhaps TRBD2 (7 bases). Germline V gives CDR1 LGHNA, CDR2 YSLEER. There are 17 residues in the CDR3. V was cut by 1 base and J by 5 bases, with 19 bases left in between. The CDR3 here is CASSQALWGGAQDTQYF. In DNA form, the CDR3 reads TGCGCCAGCAGCCAAGCACTTTGGGGGGGGGCCCAAGATACGCAGTATTTT.

The chain has TRBV5-1 and TRBJ2-5; D gene uncertain. The CDR3 totals 14 residues. CDR1 and CDR2 from the germline V gene are SGHRS and YFSETQ. V lost 4 bases, J lost 5 bases, and 15 bases lay in between. The chain's CDR3 is CASSANGPRETQYF. As DNA, the CDR3 is TGCGCCAGCAGCGCGAACGGTCCGAGGGAGACCCAGTACTTC. The variable domain in full, with the rest retrieved from reference TRBV5-1 and TRBJ2-5, is KAGVTQTPRYLIKTRGQQVTLSCSPISGHRSVSWYQQTPGQGLQFLFEYFSETQRNKGNFPGRFSGRQFSNSRSEMNVSTLELGDSALYLCASSANGPRETQYFGPGTRLLVL.

This clonotype came up many times. The rearrangement joins TRBV12-3 or TRBV12-4 to TRBJ2-7, with D possibly TRBD1 on 5 matching bases. The CDR3 sequence is 13 residues long. V lost 6 bases, J lost 6 bases, and 15 bases lay in between. CDR3 sequence reads: CASSPSVRVEQYF. The CDR3 nucleotides are TGTGCCAGCAGCCCCTCGGTCAGGGTCGAGCAGTACTTC.

This clonotype was observed a handful of times. The CDR3 coding sequence is TGTGCCAGCTCACCACCGGGCGGGGGGCCCCACAATGAGCAGTTCTTC. The encoded protein is CASSPPGGGPHNEQFF. The chain joins TRBV18 to TRBJ2-1; 8 bases fit TRBD2. The CDR3 sequence is 16 residues long. Germline lookup yields CDR1 KGHSH and CDR2 LQKENI. Trimming at V came to 0 bases and at J to 5 bases, leaving 6 bases not matched to a gene.

This clonotype was seen repeatedly, ten times or more. The V and J genes are TRBV12-3 or TRBV12-4 and TRBJ1-5; D is uncertain. The ends were cut back, 2 bases at V and 4 bases at J, with 9 bases in the middle. The CDR3 is 14 amino acids. The CDR3 region is CASSLSWKNQPQHF. The CDR3 region has the DNA TGTGCCAGCAGTTTATCTTGGAAAAATCAGCCCCAGCATTTT.

The rearrangement joins TRBV6-1 to TRBJ1-6; tentative D call: TRBD1 (5 bases). V dropped 6 bases and J dropped 7 bases, with 19 bases sitting between them. Germline CDR1 is MNHNS and CDR2 is SASEGT. The CDR3 runs 16 residues. The CDR3 region is CASSPGWDLGNSPLHF. CDR3 nucleotide sequence: TGTGCCAGCAGCCCAGGATGGGACCTAGGCAATTCACCCCTCCACTTT.

V usage is TRBV5-5 and J usage is TRBJ2-1; 12 nucleotides align to TRBD1. The CDR3 extends over 15 amino acids. The germline V gene has CDR1 SGHKS and CDR2 YYEKEE (reference sequence). The ends lost 2 bases at V and 12 bases at J; junction bases unmatched: 9. CDR3 in DNA: TGTGCCAGCAGCTTACCGGGACAGGGGGCCTTGAGGCAGTTCTTC. It encodes CASSLPGQGALRQFF. Filled out from reference TRBV5-5 and TRBJ2-1, the complete variable domain reads DAGVTQSPTHLIKTRGQQVTLRCSPISGHKSVSWYQQVLGQGPQFIFQYYEKEERGRGNFPDRFSARQFPNYSSELNVNALLLGDSALYLCASSLPGQGALRQFFGPGTRLTVL.

The V call is TRBV5-1, the J call TRBJ2-1; 9 bases map to TRBD2. The V gene end was trimmed by 4 bases and the J gene end by 5 bases; junction bases not matched to a gene: 7. CDR1 is SGHRS, CDR2 YFSETQ, per germline. This CDR3 comprises 15 residues. In DNA, the CDR3 is TGCGCCAGCAGCCAAGGGACTAGCAGAAACAATGAGCAGTTCTTC. It yields the protein CASSQGTSRNNEQFF.

The rearrangement uses TRBV5-1 and TRBJ2-7; 7 bases fit TRBD2. CDR3 length: 16 residues. Germline CDR1 reads SGHRS; CDR2 reads YFSETQ. V was clipped by 4 bases and J by 7 bases; unmatched bases: 17. The DNA for the CDR3 is TGCGCCAGCAGCAGGGGAGGACTAGACGGGTCGAAAGAGCAGTACTTC. It yields the protein CASSRGGLDGSKEQYF. The entire variable domain, with the rest obtained from reference TRBV5-1 and TRBJ2-7, is as follows: KAGVTQTPRYLIKTRGQQVTLSCSPISGHRSVSWYQQTPGQGLQFLFEYFSETQRNKGNFPGRFSGRQFSNSRSEMNVSTLELGDSALYLCASSRGGLDGSKEQYFGPGTRLTVT.

The J gene is TRBJ2-7, the V gene TRBV7-2; D is possibly TRBD2 (5 bases). V was clipped by 4 bases and J by 2 bases, with 12 bases between them. The CDR3 loop spans 14 amino acids. CDR1 is SGHTA and CDR2 is FQGNSA in the germline V gene. The CDR3 here is CASSSNGGPYEQYF. The CDR3 nucleotides read TGTGCCAGCAGCTCGAACGGAGGCCCCTACGAGCAGTACTTC.

This chain joins TRBV6-4 and TRBJ2-1, with a possible D match to TRBD2 (6 bases). From germline, CDR1 is MRHNA and CDR2 SNTAGT. Trimming removed 4 bases from V and 7 bases from J, with 14 bases in between. The CDR3 covers 14 residues. CDR3 in amino acids: CASSGDFLGNEQFF. Written as DNA, the CDR3 is TGTGCCAGCAGTGGGGACTTCCTGGGTAATGAGCAGTTCTTC.

This clonotype was detected ten times or more. The rearrangement uses TRBV12-3 or TRBV12-4 and TRBJ2-3; D call uncertain. The CDR3 spans 12 residues. Trimming removed 4 bases at V and 4 bases at J, with 6 bases between. The chain's CDR3 is CASSSLPDTQYF. As DNA, the CDR3 is TGTGCCAGCAGTTCCCTCCCAGATACGCAGTATTTT.

This clonotype was recorded many times. The rearrangement joins TRBV20-1 to TRBJ2-7, with 14 bases matching TRBD2. Trimming removed 3 bases from V and 8 bases from J; junction bases left unmatched: 3. Germline V gives CDR1 DFQATT, CDR2 SNEGSKA (reference sequence). The length of the CDR3 is 13 residues. The CDR3 loop is CSASGTSGSKQYF. The DNA for the CDR3 is TGCAGTGCTAGCGGGACTAGCGGGAGTAAGCAGTACTTC.

The J gene is TRBJ2-1, the V gene TRBV9; D is unresolved. Germline CDR1 SGDLS, CDR2 YYNGEE. The germline V and J ends were trimmed by 0 bases and 0 bases, with 10 bases remaining between them. The length of the CDR3 is 16 residues. CDR3 region: CASSVGVTSSYNEQFF. The DNA of the CDR3 is TGTGCCAGCAGCGTAGGGGTCACGAGCTCCTACAATGAGCAGTTCTTC. The variable domain in full, with the rest retrieved from reference TRBV9 and TRBJ2-1, is DSGVTQTPKHLITATGQRVTLRCSPRSGDLSVYWYQQSLDQGLQFLIQYYNGEERAKGNILERFSAQQFPDLHSELNLSSLELGDSALYFCASSVGVTSSYNEQFFGPGTRLTVL.

This clonotype has ten or more counts. The chain joins TRBV11-2 to TRBJ2-2; perhaps TRBD1 as D (6 bases). CDR1 is SGHAT, CDR2 FQNNGV, per germline. The CDR3 has 15 residues. Trimming shortened V by 5 bases and J by 4 bases, and 14 bases separated the two germline ends. CDR3 region: CASSPTGTFTGELFF. The CDR3 DNA sequence: TGTGCCAGCAGCCCAACCGGGACATTCACCGGGGAGCTGTTTTTT.

There are a few counts of this clonotype. The chain has TRBV20-1 and TRBJ2-7; possible D gene TRBD2, 7 bases. V gave up 6 bases and J gave up 7 bases, with 13 bases separating them. The CDR3 contains 11 residues. Looked up from germline, CDR1 is DFQATT and CDR2 is SNEGSKA (reference sequence). As DNA, the CDR3 is TGCAGTGCCGTGAAGGGGGGGGAGCAGTACTTC. Residues: CSAVKGGEQYF.

This clonotype was recorded many times. This chain joins TRBV12-3 or TRBV12-4 and TRBJ1-1; tentative D call: TRBD1 (5 bases). This CDR3 has 13 residues. Trimming left V 6 bases short and J 4 bases short, with 12 bases between. In DNA form, the CDR3 reads TGTGCCAGCAGCCGCGACAGCCTCACTGAAGCTTTCTTT. Its protein product is CASSRDSLTEAFF.

This clonotype was counted ten times or more. V gene TRBV12-3 or TRBV12-4 combines with J gene TRBJ2-4; tentatively, D is TRBD1 (6 bases). The V gene lost 2 bases and the J gene lost 4 bases, with 12 bases spanning the gap. The CDR3 spans 15 residues. The CDR3, as DNA: TGTGCCAGCAGTTTACGGACAGCCACAAAAAACATTCAGTACTTC. Amino acids: CASSLRTATKNIQYF.

The chain carries TRBV28 and TRBJ2-7; no reliable D call. Per germline, CDR1 MDHEN and CDR2 SYDVKM. With 7 bases removed from V and 4 bases from J, the gap between germline ends came to 14 bases. The CDR3 loop spans 13 amino acids. CDR3 loop: CASTPWRRYEQYF. Written as DNA, the CDR3 is TGTGCCAGCACCCCTTGGCGGAGATACGAGCAGTACTTC.

The CDR3 region is CSARVPSGRGNEQFF. The CDR3 DNA reads TGCAGTGCTAGAGTCCCTAGCGGGAGGGGCAATGAGCAGTTCTTC. The chain employs TRBV20-1 and TRBJ2-1; 12 bases align to TRBD2. J was trimmed by 6 bases and V by 1 base; bases with no gene match: 4. The germline CDR1 and CDR2 sequences are DFQATT and SNEGSKA (reference sequence). The CDR3 is 15 residues long.

This sequence joins TRBV7-9 and TRBJ1-1; 7 bases align to TRBD1. V was pared by 5 bases and J by 1 base, with 7 bases of the junction left unmatched. The CDR3 runs 15 residues. Germline V lookup: CDR1 SEHNR, CDR2 FQNEAQ (reference sequence). CDR3 protein: CASSRITGANTEAFF. As DNA, the CDR3 is TGTGCCAGCAGCCGCATAACAGGGGCGAACACTGAAGCTTTCTTT.

In this sample, this clonotype turned up many times. The rearrangement joins TRBV12-3 or TRBV12-4 to TRBJ2-6; 8 nucleotides align to TRBD1. The CDR3 is 17 residues long. The J segment lost 0 bases and the V segment lost 3 bases, leaving 4 bases of the junction unmatched. DNA for the CDR3: TGTGCCAGCAGTTTTGGGACAGGTCACTCTGGGGCCAACGTCCTGACTTTC. Its translation is CASSFGTGHSGANVLTF.

This clonotype was observed a few times. The chain carries TRBV5-1 and TRBJ2-7; no clear D gene. The V end was cut by 4 bases, the J end by 5 bases, with 13 bases between. CDR3 length equals 13 residues. Germline loops: CDR1 SGHRS, CDR2 YFSETQ. CDR3 residues: CASSQEVRNEQYF. Written as DNA, the CDR3 is TGCGCCAGCAGCCAGGAAGTCCGTAACGAGCAGTACTTC. Looking up the rest from reference TRBV5-1 and TRBJ2-7 gives the full variable domain: KAGVTQTPRYLIKTRGQQVTLSCSPISGHRSVSWYQQTPGQGLQFLFEYFSETQRNKGNFPGRFSGRQFSNSRSEMNVSTLELGDSALYLCASSQEVRNEQYFGPGTRLTVT.

This chain links TRBV12-3 or TRBV12-4 with TRBJ2-2, with 9 positions matching TRBD2. V lost 3 bases, J lost 1 base, and 3 bases stayed unmatched. The CDR3 runs to 16 residues. CDR3 sequence reads: CASSLRLAVNTGELFF. The DNA for the CDR3 is TGTGCCAGCAGTTTGCGACTAGCGGTGAACACCGGGGAGCTGTTTTTT.